This TCR beta chain stems from a study of blood T cells in healthy people across ages. Whole-study findings and limits: Per million T cells, TCR beta diversity dropped about linearly as age rose. Naive and antigen-experienced cells could not be conclusively compared, given unsorted PBMCs. Fewer expanded clones and more diversity marked long-lived versus aged donors. Estimated diversity that came from one million T cells was considered an underestimate.

The CDR3 covers 15 residues. Trimming took 3 bases from V and 1 from J, leaving 10 bases between them. CDR1 and CDR2 from the germline V gene are SGHTA and FQGNSA. Primed by a sample-barcoded 5' primer and a J-beta primer mix, a second PCR proceeded for about 6 to 11 cycles. TCRdb re-called the 5' RACE reads through MiXCR, storing one row per CDR3 protein. The sample yields around 1,900,000 distinct CDR3 sequences, about two fifths seen once. With regard to this clonotype: The antigen remains unidentified.

The chain combines TRBV7-2 with TRBJ1-5; TRBD1 is a possible D gene (6 bases). This TCR was recovered from a human donor in good health. The sequencing sample was made of blood. The CDR3 loop reads CASSFYGQSNQPQHF. The CDR3 region has the DNA TGTGCCAGCAGCTTTTACGGACAGAGCAATCAGCCCCAGCATTTT.